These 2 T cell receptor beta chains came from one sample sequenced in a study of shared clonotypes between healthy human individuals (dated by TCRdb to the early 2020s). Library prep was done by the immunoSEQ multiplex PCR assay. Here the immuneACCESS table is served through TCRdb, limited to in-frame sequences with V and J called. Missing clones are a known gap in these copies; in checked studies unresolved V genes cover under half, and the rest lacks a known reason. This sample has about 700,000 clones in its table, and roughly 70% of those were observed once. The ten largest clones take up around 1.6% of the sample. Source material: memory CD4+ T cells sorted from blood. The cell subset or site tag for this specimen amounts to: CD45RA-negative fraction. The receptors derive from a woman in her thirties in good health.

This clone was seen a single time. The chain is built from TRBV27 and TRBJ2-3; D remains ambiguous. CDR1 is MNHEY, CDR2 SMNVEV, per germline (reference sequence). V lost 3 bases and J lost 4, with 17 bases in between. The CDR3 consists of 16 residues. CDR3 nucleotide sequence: TGTGCCAGCAGTTTGGGTCTAGTGGTCTCCCCAGATACGCAGTATTTT. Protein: CASSLGLVVSPDTQYF.

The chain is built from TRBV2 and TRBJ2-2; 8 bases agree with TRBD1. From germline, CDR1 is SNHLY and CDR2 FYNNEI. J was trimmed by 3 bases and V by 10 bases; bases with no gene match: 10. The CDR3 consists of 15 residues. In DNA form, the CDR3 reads TGTGCCACCACTGGACAGGGTGTAGACACCGGGGAGCTGTTTTTT. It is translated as CATTGQGVDTGELFF.